These 30 T cell receptor beta chains were sequenced from one sample in a study of response to subunit inactivated influenza vaccine. TCRdb used MiXCR to reprocess the RT-PCR reads, holding one entry per CDR3 protein. This table has around 530,000 distinct CDR3 sequences, 16% appearing once. The source material was CD4+ T cells sorted from PBMCs, sampled less than 30 months after vaccination. These receptors were collected from a man between 50 and 70 years old who received an inactivated influenza vaccine.

The CDR3 DNA reads TGTGCCAGCAGCCTCCGGGCCCTCGAGGGGAATACGCAGTATTTT. The encoded protein is CASSLRALEGNTQYF. V is TRBV5-5 and J is TRBJ2-3, with D perhaps assigned TRBD1 or TRBD2 (5 bases each). This CDR3 region has 15 residues. Trimming cost V 4 bases and J 7 bases, with 19 bases left between them. Germline V gene data show CDR1 as SGHKS and CDR2 as YYEKEE (reference sequence).

This clonotype was observed once. Here the CDR3 DNA reads TGTGCCACCAGTGATTCCCTAGCGGGGGTCCTGCCCAATGAGCAGTTCTTC. Amino acids: CATSDSLAGVLPNEQFF. J is TRBJ2-1 and V is TRBV24-1; 10 bases line up with TRBD2. Per the germline V gene, CDR1 is KGHDR and CDR2 is SFDVKD. V shed 2 bases and J 6 bases; nucleotides not matched to a gene: 9. This CDR3 comprises 17 residues.

Turning to this clonotype: A single base separates this from a much larger clone, so it may be a read error. CDR3 loop: CSASVLARCPFYEQYF. The CDR3 DNA is TGCAGTGCTAGCGTCCTAGCAAGATGCCCTTTTTACGAGCAGTACTTC. The V and J genes are TRBV20-1 and TRBJ2-7, with D possibly being TRBD2 (5 bases). The germline CDR1 and CDR2 sequences are DFQATT and SNEGSKA (reference sequence). V was clipped by 3 bases and J by 4 bases, with 22 bases between them. CDR3 length equals 16 residues.

The chain combines TRBV20-1 with TRBJ2-2; D gene unclear. Trimming took 1 base from V and 5 from J, leaving 8 bases between them. The CDR3 is made up of 13 amino acids. In germline, CDR1 is DFQATT, CDR2 SNEGSKA (reference sequence). CDR3 bases: TGCAGTGCTAGAGGCGCCCTAACCGGGGAGCTGTTTTTT. It yields the protein CSARGALTGELFF.

The table lists this clonotype with a few counts. The CDR3 nucleotides read TGTGCCACCAGTGACCTATCAGGGGAACGGGCCCAGTACTTC. As protein: CATSDLSGERAQYF. This chain connects TRBV24-1 to TRBJ2-5, with a tentative D call TRBD1 (6 bases). Germline-derived CDR1 and CDR2 are KGHDR and SFDVKD. The V gene lost 4 bases and the J gene lost 9 bases, with 17 bases spanning the gap. The CDR3 is 14 residues long.

The table lists this clonotype with many counts. The chain has TRBV25-1 and TRBJ1-4; D is unclear. CDR3 length: 11 residues. The V gene's germline CDR1 is MGHDK and CDR2 SYGVNS. Trimming shortened V by 8 bases and J by 8 bases, and 9 bases separated the two germline ends. CDR3 amino acids: CASRLGEKLFF. In DNA, the CDR3 is TGTGCCAGCCGGTTGGGGGAAAAACTGTTTTTT.

This clonotype appeared a few times. This chain links TRBV10-3 with TRBJ2-3; D call uncertain. Per germline, CDR1 ENHRY and CDR2 SYGVKD. V was cut by 5 bases and J by 6 bases, with 9 bases left in between. There are 12 residues in the CDR3. The DNA of the CDR3 is TGTGCCATCAGTCGTCTGGCGGATACGCAGTATTTT. This gives the protein CAISRLADTQYF.

This clonotype turned up a few times. This rearrangement joins TRBV20-1 to TRBJ2-3, with TRBD2 matching 11 bases. The CDR3 has 15 residues. J gave up 2 bases and V 6 bases, and 7 bases lay outside the gene matches. CDR1 is DFQATT and CDR2 is SNEGSKA in the germline V gene (reference sequence). The CDR3 nucleotides are TGCAGTGCGAGCCTAGCGGGAGGACCCACAGATACGCAGTATTTT. Translating it yields CSASLAGGPTDTQYF.

This clonotype was detected many times. The chain uses TRBV14 and TRBJ2-1, with TRBD2 identical over 8 bases. Germline V gene sequence: CDR1 SGHDN, CDR2 FVKESK. This CDR3 has 14 residues. V was pared by 4 bases and J by 2 bases, with 1 base of the junction left unmatched. For the CDR3, the DNA is TGTGCCAGCAGCCGGCGGGGGGCCTACAATGAGCAGTTCTTC. Encoded protein: CASSRRGAYNEQFF.

This chain links TRBV4-2 with TRBJ1-6, with 7 nucleotides matching TRBD1. Germline CDR1 and CDR2: LGHNA and YNFKEQ. This CDR3 has 15 amino acids. The V segment lost 2 bases and the J segment 6 bases; nucleotides outside the gene matches: 4. As DNA, the CDR3 is TGTGCCAGCAGCCAACCTGACAGGGCTAATTCACCCCTCCACTTT. Protein product: CASSQPDRANSPLHF.

J is TRBJ2-1 and V is TRBV19, with 8 bases matching TRBD2. The CDR3 consists of 15 residues. Germline CDR1 LNHDA, CDR2 SQIVND (reference sequence). V gave up 4 bases and J gave up 6 bases; unmatched junction bases: 8. The CDR3 loop is CASSTRGGLVNEQFF. The CDR3 DNA follows: TGTGCCAGTAGTACACGGGGGGGTTTAGTCAATGAGCAGTTCTTC.

This clonotype was counted a few times. J is TRBJ2-7 and V is TRBV20-1, with TRBD1 identical over 8 bases. The CDR3 is 12 residues long. Per the germline V gene, CDR1 is DFQATT and CDR2 is SNEGSKA (reference sequence). V shed 5 bases and J 4 bases; nucleotides not matched to a gene: 4. The CDR3 nucleotides read TGCAGTGCTGGACAGGGTCTATACGAGCAGTACTTC. It codes for CSAGQGLYEQYF.

This clonotype was detected ten times or more. This chain connects TRBV20-1 to TRBJ1-1; no firm D call. V lost 3 bases, J lost 11 bases, and 13 bases lay in between. From germline, CDR1 is DFQATT and CDR2 SNEGSKA (reference sequence). This CDR3 spans 11 amino acids. CDR3 sequence: CSASRAPGAFF. The CDR3 nucleotides are TGCAGTGCTAGTCGGGCCCCGGGGGCTTTCTTT.

A few counts support this clonotype. This chain joins TRBV10-3 and TRBJ2-2; 7 nucleotides agree with TRBD1. Germline trimming cut 6 bases from V and 0 bases from J; bases unmatched to any gene: 4. There are 15 residues in the CDR3. CDR1 is ENHRY and CDR2 is SYGVKD in the germline V gene. The CDR3 sequence: CAIRNGTANTGELFF. The CDR3 nucleotides read TGTGCCATCAGAAACGGGACAGCGAACACCGGGGAGCTGTTTTTT.

This clonotype was recorded at least ten times. CDR3 sequence: CASRGRDRFMNTEAFF. The DNA of the CDR3 is TGTGCCAGCAGGGGCCGGGACAGATTCATGAACACTGAAGCTTTCTTT. The V and J genes are TRBV12-3 or TRBV12-4 and TRBJ1-1, with TRBD1 matching over 7 bases. V dropped 6 bases and J dropped 0; count of bases not matched to a gene: 10. This CDR3 comprises 16 residues.

This chain joins TRBV5-1 and TRBJ1-1, with a tentative D call TRBD1 (6 bases). The ends were cut back, 5 bases at V and 4 bases at J, with 12 bases in the middle. The CDR3 totals 13 residues. Germline loops: CDR1 SGHRS, CDR2 YFSETQ. The CDR3 bases are TGCGCCAGCAGAAGGACAGCACCCACTGAAGCTTTCTTT. Protein sequence: CASRRTAPTEAFF.

The CDR3 nucleotides read TGTGCCAGCAGTGAAGAGGGCTTCAATGAGCAGTTCTTC. Residues: CASSEEGFNEQFF. The gene calls are TRBV2 and TRBJ2-1; D is uncertain. Trimming left V 1 base short and J 6 bases short, with 7 bases between. The CDR3 is made up of 13 amino acids. Germline CDR1 and CDR2: SNHLY and FYNNEI.

On this clonotype itself: At one end, the junction sequence differs from germline, possibly due to a read error. The chain combines TRBV10-3 with TRBJ2-5; 7 bases fit TRBD2. Germline assignment: CDR1 ENHRY and CDR2 SYGVKD. The CDR3 loop spans 17 amino acids. In DNA, the CDR3 is TGTGCCATCAGTGAGTCGGCGGGAGACCCGTACCAGGAGACCCAGTACTTC. Its protein is CAISESAGDPYQETQYF.

The V and J genes are TRBV20-1 and TRBJ2-3; TRBD2 is a possible D gene (6 bases). CDR1 and CDR2 from the germline V gene are DFQATT and SNEGSKA (reference sequence). Trimming cost V 3 bases and J 0 bases, with 16 bases left between them. CDR3 length equals 16 residues. CDR3 residues: CSARNNAEGSTDTQYF. The DNA for the CDR3 is TGCAGTGCTAGGAACAATGCGGAGGGTAGCACAGATACGCAGTATTTT.

In nucleotides, the CDR3 is TGTGCCAGCAGCTTGAGCCTAGCCGGTGAGCAGTTCTTC. Residues: CASSLSLAGEQFF. V and J are TRBV7-9 and TRBJ2-1, with TRBD2 as a possible D gene (5 bases). This CDR3 spans 13 amino acids. Germline assignment: CDR1 SEHNR and CDR2 FQNEAQ (reference sequence). Trimming shortened V by 3 bases and J by 9 bases, and 12 bases separated the two germline ends.

This clonotype was seen more than once but under ten times. The J gene is TRBJ2-5, the V gene TRBV3-1; 10 nucleotides align to TRBD2. This CDR3 region has 16 residues. The V gene end was trimmed by 3 bases and the J gene end by 5 bases; junction bases not matched to a gene: 9. Germline V lookup: CDR1 LGHDT, CDR2 YNNKEL (reference sequence). In nucleotides, the CDR3 is TGTGCCAGCAGCCAGAGCCCCGGAGCGGGAGGGGAGACCCAGTACTTC. This gives the protein CASSQSPGAGGETQYF.

This clonotype was detected a few times. The V and J genes are TRBV20-1 and TRBJ1-2; D remains unclear. Germline values: CDR1 DFQATT, CDR2 SNEGSKA (reference sequence). Deletions cut 2 bases from V and 4 bases from J, with 14 bases between. The CDR3 runs 14 residues. CDR3 amino acids: CSARREGGFYGYTF. The CDR3 coding sequence is TGCAGTGCTAGAAGAGAGGGAGGATTCTATGGCTACACCTTC.

The V call is TRBV12-3 or TRBV12-4, the J call TRBJ1-2; 9 bases align to TRBD1. The CDR3 runs 14 residues. V was clipped by 6 bases and J by 7 bases; unmatched bases: 9. The CDR3 spells CASRLTGGGGGYTF. In DNA, the CDR3 is TGTGCCAGCAGACTAACAGGGGGCGGAGGTGGCTACACCTTC.

This clonotype came up many times. The genes are TRBV5-5 and TRBJ2-7, with unresolved D. Trimming took 1 base from V and 3 from J, leaving 8 bases between them. From germline, CDR1 is SGHKS and CDR2 YYEKEE (reference sequence). The CDR3 is made up of 13 amino acids. The CDR3 sequence: CASSLSKDYEQYF. Written as DNA, the CDR3 is TGTGCCAGCAGCTTGAGCAAGGACTACGAGCAGTACTTC.

This clonotype occurred a few times. The chain employs TRBV28 and TRBJ1-2, with D possibly matching TRBD1 (6 bases). Trimming left V 2 bases short and J 4 bases short, with 11 bases between. CDR1 MDHEN and CDR2 SYDVKM come from the germline V gene. This CDR3 contains 14 residues. The CDR3: CASSLQRGAYGYTF. The DNA of the CDR3 is TGTGCCAGCAGTTTACAACGGGGGGCCTATGGCTACACCTTC.

This clonotype has a handful of counts. This rearrangement joins TRBV20-1 to TRBJ2-1, with D perhaps TRBD2 (6 bases). Trimming left V 1 base short and J 2 bases short, with 15 bases between. The CDR3 consists of 16 residues. Germline V CDR1 and CDR2: DFQATT, SNEGSKA (reference sequence). CDR3 in amino acids: CSARGLPGVPYNEQFF. CDR3 DNA sequence: TGCAGTGCTAGAGGACTACCGGGAGTGCCCTACAATGAGCAGTTCTTC.

This clonotype was found a few times. This rearrangement joins TRBV9 to TRBJ2-2; TRBD1 is a possible D gene (6 bases). CDR1 SGDLS and CDR2 YYNGEE come from the germline V gene. Trimming left V 0 bases short and J 3 bases short, with 12 bases between. The CDR3 is made up of 16 amino acids. CDR3 DNA: TGTGCCAGCAGCGTAGGGGTACAGGGCCACACCGGGGAGCTGTTTTTT. It translates to CASSVGVQGHTGELFF.

The gene calls are TRBV3-1 and TRBJ1-2, with 7 bases matching TRBD1. Germline-derived CDR1 and CDR2 are LGHDT and YNNKEL (reference sequence). This CDR3 region has 14 residues. V lost 4 bases, J lost 7 bases, and 9 bases stayed unmatched. The CDR3 here is CASSLDRDKGGYTF. The CDR3 DNA reads as TGTGCCAGCAGCCTTGACAGGGATAAGGGTGGCTACACCTTC.

This sequence joins TRBV7-2 and TRBJ1-4; D is unresolved. Trimming cost V 2 bases and J 8 bases, with 12 bases left between them. CDR3 size: 14 residues. CDR1 is SGHTA and CDR2 is FQGNSA in the germline V gene. The DNA of the CDR3 is TGTGCCAGCAGCTTAATAGGGCGAGGCGAAAAACTGTTTTTT. Its translation is CASSLIGRGEKLFF.

This clonotype has only a few counts. V gene TRBV29-1 combines with J gene TRBJ2-1; tentatively, D is TRBD1 or TRBD2 (5 bases each). V shed 0 bases and J shed 12 bases, with 21 bases lying between them. Germline CDR1 reads SQVTM; CDR2 reads ANQGSEA. The CDR3 is made up of 15 amino acids. The CDR3, as DNA: TGCAGCGTTGAAGATCGCCGACAATCGGCTGGGGGGCAGTTCTTC. Residues: CSVEDRRQSAGGQFF.